These 14 T cell receptor beta chains were all obtained from the same sample, sequenced in a study of blood T cells in healthy people across ages. Primers used in a second PCR of about 6 to 11 cycles were a sample-barcoded 5' primer and a J-beta primer mix. TCRdb ran MiXCR on the 5' RACE reads and lists one entry per CDR3 protein. The table has 450,000 to 600,000 distinct CDR3 sequences, about 28% seen once. These data were also reused for a study on T cells of mothers and their children.

The sample consisted of blood. Receptors originate from a boy aged 2 to 10 in good health.

A few counts support this clonotype. The rearrangement uses TRBV5-1 and TRBJ2-1, with 7 bases aligning to TRBD1. This CDR3 contains 15 residues. Germline trimming cut 5 bases from V and 0 bases from J; bases unmatched to any gene: 5. In germline, CDR1 is SGHRS, CDR2 YFSETQ. The CDR3 nucleotides are TGCGCCAGCAGGGGGACAGTAAGCTCCTACAATGAGCAGTTCTTC. This translates into CASRGTVSSYNEQFF.

Here the CDR3 reads CASRSKEKNTEAFF. CDR3 sequence (DNA): TGTGCCAGCAGGAGCAAGGAAAAGAACACTGAAGCTTTCTTT. This sequence joins TRBV6-1 and TRBJ1-1; D uncertain. CDR1 and CDR2 (germline): MNHNS, SASEGT. V gave up 6 bases and J gave up 1 base, with 12 bases separating them. The CDR3 is made up of 14 amino acids.

This clonotype showed up just a few times. The chain carries TRBV6-6 and TRBJ2-5; TRBD2 is a possible D gene (6 bases). The germline gives CDR1 MNHNY, CDR2 SVGAGI (reference sequence). The V and J ends lost 3 bases and 5 bases respectively, with 7 bases between them. This CDR3 region has 12 residues. The CDR3 protein is CASSYREETQYF. The DNA for the CDR3 is TGTGCCAGCAGTTATCGGGAGGAGACCCAGTACTTC.

This clonotype was detected a few times. The V call is TRBV2, the J call TRBJ2-3, with a weak D call TRBD2 (6 bases). Per germline, CDR1 SNHLY and CDR2 FYNNEI. The CDR3 has 14 residues. Trimming left V 2 bases short and J 5 bases short, with 11 bases between. CDR3 region: CASSESGRVDTQYF. The CDR3 DNA reads TGTGCCAGCAGTGAAAGCGGGCGGGTAGATACGCAGTATTTT.

This clonotype was detected once. The chain uses TRBV7-8 and TRBJ2-2, with 12 bases lining up with TRBD2. The CDR3 extends over 13 amino acids. V shed 8 bases, J shed 6 bases, and the junction held 1 base outside the gene matches. Per germline, CDR1 SGHVS and CDR2 FQNEAQ. In DNA form, the CDR3 reads TGTGCCAGCCGACTAGCGGGAGCCGGGGAGCTGTTTTTT. Protein product: CASRLAGAGELFF. Filled out from reference TRBV7-8 and TRBJ2-2, the complete variable domain reads GAGVSQSPRYKVAKRGQDVALRCDPISGHVSLFWYQQALGQGPEFLTYFQNEAQLDKSGLPSDRFFAERPEGSVSTLKIQRTQQEDSAVYLCASRLAGAGELFFGEGSRLTVL.

This clonotype came up a few times. This rearrangement joins TRBV28 to TRBJ2-5; 8 positions match TRBD2. The end of the DNA aligns better with TRBJ2-7, so the J call may be wrong. This CDR3 has 13 amino acids. Germline-derived CDR1 and CDR2 are MDHEN and SYDVKM. The CDR3 DNA reads TGTGGTACTAGCGGAACTAGCTCCTACGAGCAGTACTTC. Amino acid sequence: CGTSGTSSYEQYF.

This clonotype was seen a few times. V and J are TRBV15 and TRBJ2-5; D is possibly TRBD1 or TRBD2 (6 bases each). The tail of the sequence fits TRBJ2-1 better, so the J call may be wrong. The CDR3 is 13 residues long. CDR1 is LNHNV, CDR2 YYDKDF, per germline (reference sequence). The CDR3 loop reads CATSREGGGEQFF. DNA of the CDR3: TGTGCCACCAGCAGAGAAGGAGGGGGTGAGCAGTTCTTC.

The chain employs TRBV13 and TRBJ1-1; the match to TRBD1 covers 8 bases. With V trimmed by 3 bases and J by 6 bases, 3 bases remained unmatched. Germline CDR1 PRHDT, CDR2 FYEKMQ (reference sequence). The CDR3 is made up of 13 amino acids. In DNA form, the CDR3 reads TGTGCCAGCAGCTTTGGCAGGGGGCCTGAAGCTTTCTTT. Its protein product is CASSFGRGPEAFF.

This clonotype was detected a few times. The CDR3 loop reads CASSDSDYISYEQYF. The CDR3 DNA follows: TGTGCCAGCAGCGACTCAGACTATATCTCCTACGAGCAGTACTTC. The chain couples TRBV13 to TRBJ2-7; the D gene is possibly TRBD2 (5 bases). This CDR3 comprises 15 residues. Germline lookup yields CDR1 PRHDT and CDR2 FYEKMQ (reference sequence). V was cut by 5 bases and J by 0 bases, with 14 bases left in between.

This chain connects TRBV7-8 to TRBJ1-4; 7 nucleotides agree with TRBD1. CDR3 length: 13 amino acids. Germline V lookup: CDR1 SGHVS, CDR2 FQNEAQ. V was clipped by 7 bases and J by 3 bases; unmatched bases: 2. The CDR3 loop reads CASKGTANEKLFF. The DNA for the CDR3 is TGTGCCAGCAAAGGGACAGCTAATGAAAAACTGTTTTTT.

The chain is built from TRBV7-9 and TRBJ1-1; D ambiguous. Germline-derived CDR1 and CDR2 are SEHNR and FQNEAQ (reference sequence). The CDR3 totals 16 residues. V dropped 1 base and J dropped 1 base, with 13 bases sitting between them. The CDR3 DNA is TGTGCCAGCAGCTTAGGAGTGCCGACCACGAACACTGAAGCTTTCTTT. Amino acids: CASSLGVPTTNTEAFF.

The rearrangement uses TRBV2 and TRBJ1-5; no reliable D call. V was cut by 4 bases and J by 3 bases, with 7 bases left in between. The CDR3 totals 13 residues. Per germline, CDR1 SNHLY and CDR2 FYNNEI. In nucleotides, the CDR3 is TGTGCCAGCAGTGTAGGGTCCAATCAGCCCCAGCATTTT. It codes for CASSVGSNQPQHF.

The gene calls are TRBV12-3 or TRBV12-4 and TRBJ1-2; D uncertain. V was cut by 2 bases and J by 4 bases, with 11 bases left in between. The CDR3 is 14 residues long. CDR3 DNA: TGTGCCAGCAGTTTACGGGTTCACTTCTATGGCTACACCTTC. It is translated as CASSLRVHFYGYTF.

There are a few counts of this clonotype. This sequence joins TRBV20-1 and TRBJ2-5, with 14 positions matching TRBD2. Germline V CDR1 and CDR2: DFQATT, SNEGSKA (reference sequence). V lost 3 bases, J lost 5 bases, and 2 bases stayed unmatched. CDR3 length equals 14 residues. The CDR3: CSASGTSGSETQYF. The CDR3 DNA reads TGCAGTGCTAGCGGGACTAGCGGGAGTGAGACCCAGTACTTC.